The 10 T cell receptor beta chains in this list originate from one sample, sequenced in a study of blood T cell repertoires in COVID-19. Libraries were prepared by immunoSEQ multiplex PCR; TCRdb keeps only in-frame clonotypes and omits some of them. The sample carries around 480,000 clones, approximately 86% recorded once. The sample taken for sequencing was PBMCs or T cells enriched from blood (not recorded which). All receptors come from a woman between 18 and 29 years old who had recovered from COVID-19.

This rearrangement joins TRBV7-9 to TRBJ1-1; 7 bases fit TRBD1. CDR3 length: 15 residues. V lost 0 bases to trimming and J lost 1 base; unmatched junction nucleotides: 2. Germline V CDR1 and CDR2: SEHNR, FQNEAQ (reference sequence). This chain's CDR3 is CASSLAGQRNTEAFF. The DNA for the CDR3 is TGTGCCAGCAGCTTAGCGGGACAGAGGAACACTGAAGCTTTCTTT.

This clone was seen just once. The chain links TRBV6-5 to TRBJ1-1; 7 bases agree with TRBD1. From germline, CDR1 is MNHEY and CDR2 SVGAGI. The CDR3 runs to 13 residues. Germline trimming cut 8 bases from V and 4 bases from J; bases unmatched to any gene: 7. CDR3 sequence reads: CASRSTGSTEAFF. CDR3 bases: TGTGCCAGCCGGTCGACAGGGAGCACTGAAGCTTTCTTT.

A remark on this clone: Distinct nucleotide sequences in the sample also encode this CDR3. The V and J genes are TRBV27 and TRBJ2-7, with TRBD1 as a possible D gene (6 bases). The ends were cut back, 6 bases at V and 3 bases at J, with 12 bases in the middle. The CDR3 spans 13 residues. From germline, CDR1 is MNHEY and CDR2 SMNVEV (reference sequence). The CDR3 nucleotides read TGTGCCAGCAGCTCCACAGGGAGCTACGAGCAGTACTTC. Encoded protein: CASSSTGSYEQYF.

This chain connects TRBV6-5 to TRBJ1-6; 9 nucleotides agree with TRBD1. The CDR3 totals 14 residues. The ends lost 5 bases at V and 7 bases at J; junction bases unmatched: 3. Germline CDR1 is MNHEY and CDR2 is SVGAGI. This chain's CDR3 is CASSTTGGNSPLHF. For the CDR3, the DNA is TGTGCCAGCAGTACCACAGGGGGCAATTCACCCCTCCACTTT.

This chain connects TRBV9 to TRBJ2-2; tentatively, D is TRBD1 (7 bases). The CDR3 runs to 19 residues. Germline assignment: CDR1 SGDLS and CDR2 YYNGEE. Trimming took off 0 bases at V and 3 bases at J, with 21 bases between the two ends. DNA for the CDR3: TGTGCCAGCAGCGTAGGTAGGGGGGCGACAGGGCTGGACACCGGGGAGCTGTTTTTT. Amino acids: CASSVGRGATGLDTGELFF. The full variable domain, with the rest looked up from reference TRBV9 and TRBJ2-2, is DSGVTQTPKHLITATGQRVTLRCSPRSGDLSVYWYQQSLDQGLQFLIQYYNGEERAKGNILERFSAQQFPDLHSELNLSSLELGDSALYFCASSVGRGATGLDTGELFFGEGSRLTVL.

The V call is TRBV29-1, the J call TRBJ1-1; tentatively, D is TRBD1 (5 bases). CDR1 and CDR2 (germline): SQVTM, ANQGSEA. V shed 8 bases and J shed 1 base, with 11 bases lying between them. The CDR3 length is 12 residues. This CDR3 is CSTGGGNTEAFF. The CDR3 DNA is TGCAGCACTGGGGGGGGGAACACTGAAGCTTTCTTT.

J is TRBJ1-2 and V is TRBV4-1; a weak D match, TRBD1 (6 bases). Germline V gives CDR1 MGHRA, CDR2 YSYEKL. V was cut by 1 base and J by 4 bases, with 13 bases left in between. The CDR3 is 15 residues long. CDR3 sequence: CASSQAQAGVYGYTF. The CDR3 nucleotides read TGCGCCAGCAGCCAAGCCCAGGCAGGGGTCTATGGCTACACCTTC.

This chain uses TRBV24-1 with TRBJ2-7, with D possibly TRBD1 on 7 matching bases. Germline CDR1 KGHDR, CDR2 SFDVKD. CDR3 length: 14 amino acids. Trimming left V 10 bases short and J 6 bases short, with 21 bases between. CDR3 loop: CATLGQGGLGEQYF. CDR3 coding DNA: TGTGCCACGCTAGGGCAGGGGGGATTGGGCGAGCAGTACTTC.

V gene TRBV3-1 (or the pseudogene TRBV3-2) combines with J gene TRBJ1-2; weak D call: TRBD1 (6 bases). Trimming removed 4 bases from V and 2 bases from J, with 14 bases in between. This CDR3 comprises 15 residues. Looked up from germline, CDR1 is LGHDT and CDR2 is YNNKEL (reference sequence). This chain's CDR3 is CASSPRQVSNYGYTF. CDR3 in DNA: TGTGCCAGCAGCCCGAGACAGGTTTCCAACTATGGCTACACCTTC.

The chain is built from TRBV6-5 and TRBJ1-1; TRBD1 aligns across 7 bases. Per the germline V gene, CDR1 is MNHEY and CDR2 is SVGAGI. This CDR3 has 13 residues. V shed 2 bases and J 8 bases; nucleotides not matched to a gene: 5. For the CDR3, the DNA is TGTGCCAGCAGTTACCAACAGGGGATAGAAGCTTTCTTT. Translation gives CASSYQQGIEAFF.